Included here is one T cell receptor (beta chain) sequence, with context. In the original workflow: It was from reference gene primer amplification that nucleated cell counts were estimated. Libraries were prepared by immunoSEQ multiplex PCR; TCRdb keeps only in-frame clonotypes and omits some of them. That table supplies the V and J calls and clone size; D and trimming were determined from the DNA. This table holds about 46,000 clones, around 87% found once. The J segment lost 3 bases and the V segment lost 5 bases, leaving 9 bases of the junction unmatched. This CDR3 contains 16 residues. Germline values: CDR1 MDHEN, CDR2 SYDVKM. The data were obtained in a study of blood T cell repertoires in COVID-19. Study overall: The origin of the acute and convalescent COVID-19 samples was the United States, Italy and Spain. In each case, the material was cDNA or gDNA derived from T cells, B-cell-depleted T cells, or PBMCs.

The origin of this receptor is a human donor in a cohort sampled during active COVID-19. The rearrangement links TRBV28 to TRBJ2-1; 8 bases align to TRBD1. The sample was peripheral blood. The CDR3 sequence is CASSHPTDRGYNEQFF. CDR3 DNA: TGTGCCAGCAGTCACCCTACCGACAGGGGCTACAATGAGCAGTTCTTC.